In its sample, the clone carrying this TCR beta chain was seen a few times. Its target is unknown. This entry comes from a study of cytomegalovirus exposure and HLA in healthy donors. General observations from the study: Sequencing depth across donors, presence/absence analyses assumed, was roughly uniform. A later analysis reported that several of the most significant clusters appeared to be linked to common viral pathogens, among them Epstein-Barr virus. There were some V segments, including TRBV6-2 and TRBV6-3, excluded as indistinguishable.

V lost 5 bases to trimming and J lost 0 bases, with 8 bases between them. From germline, CDR1 is GTSNPN and CDR2 SVGIG (reference sequence). The CDR3 length is 13 residues. A multiplex PCR was run with 60 Vbeta primers and 13 Jbeta primers. Sequencing used immunoSEQ multiplex PCR; TCRdb keeps in-frame clones, though not all of them. The sample lists over 150,000 clones; around 79% were seen once. Sequences were obtained from PBMCs. The J gene is TRBJ2-1, the V gene TRBV30; D gene unclear. The clonotype comes from a man aged 25 to 40 in good health and CMV-seropositive. CDR3 protein: CAWSVYSYNEQFF. The CDR3 bases are TGTGCCTGGTCTGTATACTCCTACAATGAGCAGTTCTTC.